Below are 27 T cell receptor beta chains sequenced from a single sample in a study of T-cell memory formation after mild COVID-19. TCRdb itself ran the 5' RACE reads through MiXCR, one entry per CDR3 protein. The sample shows some 350,000 distinct CDR3 sequences, less than 20% of them seen only once. Sequencing was carried out using PBMCs or a T cell subset sorted from them (not recorded which). The source of these receptors is a young man who had mild COVID-19 (a few samples of this study predate the infection). Cell type and time point are not known.

The V gene is TRBV11-2, the J gene TRBJ2-7; 8 bases line up with TRBD1. This CDR3 is built from 15 residues. V was pared by 5 bases and J by 2 bases, with 8 bases of the junction left unmatched. Germline lookup yields CDR1 SGHAT and CDR2 FQNNGV. CDR3 loop: CASSIRQGSTYEQYV. Written as DNA, the CDR3 is TGTGCCAGCAGCATCCGACAGGGGAGCACCTACGAGCAGTACGTC.

This clonotype was counted a few times. The V and J genes are TRBV18 and TRBJ2-7; 10 positions match TRBD2. Looked up from germline, CDR1 is KGHSH and CDR2 is LQKENI. The CDR3 length is 16 residues. With V trimmed by 5 bases and J by 3 bases, 10 bases remained unmatched. CDR3 region: CASSSLAGGTYYEQYV. The CDR3 DNA reads as TGTGCCAGCTCATCCTTAGCGGGGGGAACCTACTACGAGCAGTACGTC.

The V call is TRBV29-1, the J call TRBJ2-1, with 7 bases fitting TRBD1. V was clipped by 3 bases and J by 0 bases; unmatched bases: 5. This CDR3 is built from 15 residues. Germline assignment: CDR1 SQVTM and CDR2 ANQGSEA. This CDR3 is CSVEGQPFSYNEQFF. The DNA of the CDR3 is TGCAGCGTTGAGGGACAGCCTTTCTCCTACAATGAGCAGTTCTTC.

This clonotype was detected only a few times. The CDR3 nucleotides are TGCGCCAGCAGCCAAGCGGCAGGGGGTCAGCCCCAGCATTTT. It is translated as CASSQAAGGQPQHF. This sequence joins TRBV4-1 and TRBJ1-5; 7 nucleotides match TRBD1. The CDR3 runs 14 residues. Germline V gene lookup returns CDR1 MGHRA and CDR2 YSYEKL. The junction had 3 bases not matched to a gene; V was cut back by 1 base and J by 6 bases.

The sample holds a few counts of this clonotype. The chain recombines TRBV9 with TRBJ2-3, with a weak D call TRBD2 (5 bases). The CDR3 runs 15 residues. V gave up 0 bases and J gave up 2 bases, with 10 bases separating them. The V gene's germline CDR1 is SGDLS and CDR2 YYNGEE. DNA of the CDR3: TGTGCCAGCAGCGTAGCCGGGGATCCCACAGATACGCAGTATTTT. Protein: CASSVAGDPTDTQYF.

The CDR3 loop reads CASSITRGRQETQYF. The CDR3, as DNA: TGTGCCAGCAGCATAACCAGGGGGCGACAAGAGACCCAGTACTTC. The chain couples TRBV6-2 or TRBV6-3 to TRBJ2-5; 8 nucleotides align to TRBD1. V was pared by 6 bases and J by 2 bases, with 8 bases of the junction left unmatched. Germline V gene lookup returns CDR1 MNHEY and CDR2 SVGEGT. This CDR3 region has 15 residues.

This rearrangement joins TRBV7-6 to TRBJ1-4; D is uncertain. The CDR3 covers 13 residues. From germline, CDR1 is SGHVS and CDR2 FNYEAQ. V shed 6 bases and J shed 6 bases, with 11 bases lying between them. DNA of the CDR3: TGTGCCAGCAGTTTATCCCCGTATGAAAAACTGTTTTTT. Residues: CASSLSPYEKLFF.

In this sample, this clonotype turned up once. The chain employs TRBV11-2 and TRBJ2-5, with TRBD2 matching over 10 bases. V gave up 5 bases and J gave up 2 bases; unmatched junction bases: 14. The CDR3 consists of 18 residues. Germline loops: CDR1 SGHAT, CDR2 FQNNGV. CDR3 nucleotide sequence: TGTGCCAGCAGCCGAAGTCCCCGGGCTAGCGGGGGTCAAGAGACCCAGTACTTC. Amino acids: CASSRSPRASGGQETQYF.

Note on this clonotype: A read error may produce the germline difference seen at one junction end. The chain carries TRBV7-2 and TRBJ1-5; D is undetermined. This CDR3 has 15 residues. In germline, CDR1 is SGHTA, CDR2 FQGNSA. CDR3 in amino acids: CASSLVGPTNQPQHF. Written as DNA, the CDR3 is TGTGCCAGCAGCTTAGTCGGACCGACTAATCAACCCCAGCATTTT.

V and J are TRBV5-4 and TRBJ1-2, with TRBD1 matching over 9 bases. The CDR3 runs 15 residues. Germline CDR1 reads SGHNT; CDR2 reads YYREEE (reference sequence). J lost 6 bases, V lost 0 bases, and 6 bases had no gene match. The CDR3, as DNA: TGTGCCAGCAGCTTGGAGGGACAGGGCGCCCATGGCTACACCTTC. It codes for CASSLEGQGAHGYTF.

This clonotype was counted at least ten times. The chain combines TRBV20-1 with TRBJ2-1; 7 bases are a match to TRBD1. This CDR3 has 12 amino acids. Germline V CDR1 and CDR2: DFQATT, SNEGSKA (reference sequence). V trimming: 5 bases; J trimming: 12 bases; junction bases outside the gene matches: 10. The DNA of the CDR3 is TGCAGTGCTTCCCCATCAAGGACAGGGCAGTTCTTC. It yields the protein CSASPSRTGQFF.

This clonotype was counted between two and nine times. CDR3 coding DNA: TGTGCCAGCGGATCCGTTCGTTACTCCTACGAGCAGTACGTC. This sequence encodes CASGSVRYSYEQYV. J is TRBJ2-7 and V is TRBV6-2 or TRBV6-3; no definite D call. The CDR3 contains 14 residues. Germline values: CDR1 MNHEY, CDR2 SVGEGT. Between the trimmed V and J ends, which lost 8 bases and 0 bases, there was a span of 14 bases.

This clonotype showed up just once. The rearrangement links TRBV7-9 to TRBJ2-2; possibly TRBD1 for D (6 bases). V dropped 3 bases and J dropped 2 bases, with 10 bases sitting between them. The CDR3 is 15 amino acids. Germline V gene data show CDR1 as SEHNR and CDR2 as FQNEAQ (reference sequence). The CDR3 protein is CASSFQGHNTGELFF. CDR3 coding DNA: TGTGCCAGCAGCTTTCAGGGACATAACACCGGGGAGCTGTTTTTT. The full variable domain, rest sourced from reference TRBV7-9 and TRBJ2-2, is DTGVSQNPRHKITKRGQNVTFRCDPISEHNRLYWYRQTLGQGPEFLTYFQNEAQLEKSRLLSDRFSAERPKGSFSTLEIQRTEQGDSAMYLCASSFQGHNTGELFFGEGSRLTVL.

This clonotype was observed a handful of times. The rearrangement joins TRBV6-5 to TRBJ1-2; D unresolved. This CDR3 is 13 amino acids long. Germline lookup yields CDR1 MNHEY and CDR2 SVGAGI. Trimming stripped 5 bases from V and 8 bases from J, with 15 bases between. The CDR3 nucleotides read TGTGCCAGCAGTGAAGGGTTGGTTGGGGGCTACACCTTC. Translated: CASSEGLVGGYTF.

The CDR3 is CASSPVGQSVYEQYF. As DNA, the CDR3 is TGCGCCAGCAGCCCTGTAGGACAGAGTGTCTACGAGCAGTACTTC. The chain employs TRBV5-1 and TRBJ2-7, with D perhaps TRBD1 (6 bases). CDR3 size: 15 residues. Germline CDR1 and CDR2: SGHRS and YFSETQ. V lost 4 bases, J lost 3 bases, and 17 bases lay in between. Full variable domain (rest looked up from reference TRBV5-1 and TRBJ2-7): KAGVTQTPRYLIKTRGQQVTLSCSPISGHRSVSWYQQTPGQGLQFLFEYFSETQRNKGNFPGRFSGRQFSNSRSEMNVSTLELGDSALYLCASSPVGQSVYEQYFGPGTRLTVT.

The chain carries TRBV4-1 and TRBJ2-3, with 12 bases lining up with TRBD2. V shed 4 bases, J shed 3 bases, and the junction held 8 bases outside the gene matches. The V gene's germline CDR1 is MGHRA and CDR2 YSYEKL. The CDR3 is 17 residues long. For the CDR3, the DNA is TGCGCCAGCAGCCCTAGCGGGGGGGCCGGAGGTACAGATACGCAGTATTTT. Amino acid sequence: CASSPSGGAGGTDTQYF.

Regarding this clonotype: An end of the junction does not agree with germline; a read error may underlie this. The gene calls are TRBV6-5 and TRBJ2-7, with 13 bases aligning to TRBD2. This CDR3 is built from 14 residues. Looked up from germline, CDR1 is MNHEY and CDR2 is SVGAGI. Here the CDR3 reads CASSSTSGGVEQHF. The CDR3 nucleotides are TGTGCCAGCAGTTCTACTAGCGGGGGGGTCGAGCAGCACTTC.

This clonotype has at least ten counts. The gene calls are TRBV5-1 and TRBJ2-5; unclear D gene. The CDR3 totals 14 residues. CDR1 and CDR2 from the germline V gene are SGHRS and YFSETQ. Trimming removed 2 bases from V and 0 bases from J, with 8 bases in between. The CDR3 DNA is TGCGCCAGCAGCTTTGGGCAGTACCAAGAGACCCAGTACTTC. Its protein product is CASSFGQYQETQYF.

This clonotype was seen at least ten times. Here the CDR3 DNA reads TGTGCCTGGAGTATCCGTGGGGGGGCCAACGTCCTGACTTTC. Its translation is CAWSIRGGANVLTF. This sequence joins TRBV30 and TRBJ2-6; no clear D gene. CDR3 size: 14 residues. The V and J ends lost 2 bases and 4 bases respectively, with 9 bases between them. Germline V gene data show CDR1 as GTSNPN and CDR2 as SVGIG (reference sequence). Based on the CDR3 plus reference TRBV30 and TRBJ2-6, the full variable domain is SQTIHQWPATLVQPVGSPLSLECTVEGTSNPNLYWYRQAAGRGLQLLFYSVGIGQISSEVPQNLSASRPQDRQFILSSKKLLLSDSGFYLCAWSIRGGANVLTFGAGSRLTVL.

In this sample, this clonotype turned up a few times. This sequence joins TRBV20-1 and TRBJ2-5, with D perhaps TRBD1 or TRBD2 (5 bases each). CDR1 is DFQATT and CDR2 is SNEGSKA in the germline V gene (reference sequence). Deletions cut 5 bases from V and 5 bases from J, with 18 bases between. The CDR3 is 14 residues long. The CDR3 coding sequence is TGCAGTGCTGAGGGACCCATACGAACGGAGACCCAGTACTTC. This encodes CSAEGPIRTETQYF.

This clonotype was detected only a few times. This rearrangement joins TRBV20-1 to TRBJ2-2, with D perhaps TRBD1 (5 bases). The CDR3 spans 16 residues. The V and J ends lost 3 bases and 0 bases respectively, with 14 bases between them. In germline, CDR1 is DFQATT, CDR2 SNEGSKA (reference sequence). The CDR3 protein is CSASPPLDTNTGELFF. In DNA, the CDR3 is TGCAGTGCTAGCCCCCCCCTGGACACGAACACCGGGGAGCTGTTTTTT.

V gene TRBV5-6 combines with J gene TRBJ2-2; no firm D call. There are 9 residues in the CDR3. Germline V lookup: CDR1 SGHDT, CDR2 YYEEEE. Trimming shortened V by 8 bases and J by 8 bases, and 4 bases separated the two germline ends. The CDR3 here is CARRGELFF. CDR3 nucleotides: TGTGCCAGGAGGGGGGAGCTGTTTTTT.

The V gene is TRBV5-5, the J gene TRBJ2-5; TRBD1 might be the D (7 bases). This CDR3 comprises 15 residues. Looked up from germline, CDR1 is SGHKS and CDR2 is YYEKEE (reference sequence). V was pared by 4 bases and J by 7 bases, with 20 bases between. CDR3 region: CASSLLEGALWTQYF. The DNA of the CDR3 is TGTGCCAGCAGCCTTTTGGAGGGGGCGTTATGGACCCAGTACTTC.

This clonotype was observed a few times. The chain carries TRBV7-2 and TRBJ2-3; D is uncertain. The CDR3 covers 15 residues. Trimming took off 3 bases at V and 0 bases at J, with 10 bases between the two ends. Per germline, CDR1 SGHTA and CDR2 FQGNSA. CDR3 region: CASSFDRQSTDTQYF. The DNA for the CDR3 is TGTGCCAGCAGCTTCGACCGTCAGAGCACAGATACGCAGTATTTT.

This chain connects TRBV12-5 to TRBJ1-5; D remains unclear. The germline V gene has CDR1 LGHNT and CDR2 FRNRAP. This CDR3 spans 16 amino acids. With 0 bases removed from V and 2 bases from J, the gap between germline ends came to 11 bases. The CDR3 bases are TGTGCTAGTGGTTTGGTACGGCCCGATGGCAATCAGCCCCAGCATTTT. Translating it yields CASGLVRPDGNQPQHF.

This clonotype has more than one count but fewer than ten. This chain uses TRBV6-1 with TRBJ2-5, with 7 bases aligning to TRBD2. V shed 6 bases and J 4 bases; nucleotides not matched to a gene: 8. Germline CDR1 is MNHNS and CDR2 is SASEGT. This CDR3 spans 14 amino acids. This chain's CDR3 is CASRSMGGAETQYF. The CDR3 nucleotides are TGTGCCAGCAGGTCAATGGGAGGGGCAGAGACCCAGTACTTC.

This clonotype has a handful of counts. The chain recombines TRBV19 with TRBJ1-4; D unresolved. With 3 bases removed from V and 5 bases from J, the gap between germline ends came to 13 bases. CDR3 length: 15 amino acids. The germline V gene encodes CDR1 LNHDA and CDR2 SQIVND (reference sequence). DNA for the CDR3: TGTGCCAGTAGTATTCGTGGAGCTCGAAATGAAAAACTGTTTTTT. The encoded protein is CASSIRGARNEKLFF.